This paragraph reports one TCR beta chain. This sample is drawn from a study of T cells in tuberculosis. The repertoire was sequenced with immunoSEQ multiplex PCR; TCRdb's copy has only in-frame clones and lacks some. The sample has tens of thousands of clones, 90% to 95% seen once. The origin of this receptor is a donor between 5 and 29 years old with latent tuberculosis or without tuberculosis infection. Some clones in this sample may be carry-over from other donors' samples. The source material was PBMCs.

The CDR3 sequence is CATSREDFWDRVDYGYTF. The CDR3 region has the DNA TGTGCCACCAGCAGAGAAGATTTTTGGGACAGGGTCGACTATGGCTACACCTTC. The chain couples TRBV15 to TRBJ1-2; 9 nucleotides line up with TRBD1. Germline CDR1 LNHNV, CDR2 YYDKDF (reference sequence). V lost 0 bases and J lost 3; bases outside the gene matches: 11. CDR3 length: 18 amino acids. Using reference TRBV15 and TRBJ1-2 for the parts outside the CDR3, the full variable domain is DAMVIQNPRYQVTQFGKPVTLSCSQTLNHNVMYWYQQKSSQAPKLLFHYYDKDFNNEADTPDNFQSRRPNTSFCFLDIRSPGLGDTAMYLCATSREDFWDRVDYGYTFGSGTRLTVV.